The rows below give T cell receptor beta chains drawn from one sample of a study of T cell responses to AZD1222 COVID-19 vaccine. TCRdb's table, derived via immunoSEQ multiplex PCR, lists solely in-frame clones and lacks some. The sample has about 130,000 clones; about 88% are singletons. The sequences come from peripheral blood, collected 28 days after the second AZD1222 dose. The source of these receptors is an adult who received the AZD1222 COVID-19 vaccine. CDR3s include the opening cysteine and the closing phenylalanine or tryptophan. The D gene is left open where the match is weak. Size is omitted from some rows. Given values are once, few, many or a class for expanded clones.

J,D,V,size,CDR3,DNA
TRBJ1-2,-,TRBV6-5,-,CASSYDSRGHYGYTF,TGTGCCAGCAGTTACGATTCGCGGGGGCACTATGGCTACACCTTC
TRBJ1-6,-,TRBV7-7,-,CASSLLQEYNSPLHF,TGTGCCAGCAGCCTTTTACAGGAATATAATTCACCCCTCCACTTT
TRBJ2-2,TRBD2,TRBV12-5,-,CASGLGTSATGELFF,TGTGCTAGTGGTTTAGGGACTAGCGCCACCGGGGAGCTGTTTTTT
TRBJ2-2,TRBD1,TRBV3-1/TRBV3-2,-,CASNYRGRVAGELFF,TGTGCCAGCAATTACAGGGGCAGGGTGGCCGGGGAGCTGTTTTTT
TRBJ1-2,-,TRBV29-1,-,CSVVPANYGYTF,TGCAGCGTTGTCCCCGCTAACTATGGCTACACCTTC
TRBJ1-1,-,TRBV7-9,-,CASSLNRRGTEAFF,TGTGCCAGCAGCCTCAACCGCCGGGGCACTGAAGCTTTCTTT
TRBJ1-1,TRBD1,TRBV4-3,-,CASSRAGTGFPDTEAFF,TGCGCCAGCAGCCGAGCCGGGACAGGGTTCCCGGACACTGAAGCTTTCTTT
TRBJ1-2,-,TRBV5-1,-,CASSLDLSFYGYTF,TGCGCCAGCAGCTTGGATCTATCCTTCTATGGCTACACCTTC
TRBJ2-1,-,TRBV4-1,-,CASSQEGRGSSYNEQFF,TGCGCCAGCAGCCAAGAAGGAAGGGGGAGCTCCTACAATGAGCAGTTCTTC
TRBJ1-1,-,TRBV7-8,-,CASTLHGGDTEAFF,TGTGCCAGCACCCTGCACGGGGGGGACACTGAAGCTTTCTTT
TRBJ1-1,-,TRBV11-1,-,CASSLTGNTEAFF,TGTGCCAGCAGCCTGACAGGGAACACTGAAGCTTTCTTT
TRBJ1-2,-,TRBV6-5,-,CASSYSWQGDYGYTF,TGTGCCAGCAGTTACTCTTGGCAGGGCGACTATGGCTACACCTTC
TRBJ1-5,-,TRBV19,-,CASSIGDVQPQHF,TGTGCCAGTAGTATAGGTGATGTACAGCCCCAGCATTTT
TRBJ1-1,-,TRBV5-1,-,CASSSPLGRGTEAFF,TGCGCCAGCAGCTCCCCCTTAGGGCGGGGGACTGAAGCTTTCTTT
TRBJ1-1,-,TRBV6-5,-,CASSYSAGEAFF,TGTGCCAGCAGTTACTCGGCAGGTGAAGCTTTCTTT
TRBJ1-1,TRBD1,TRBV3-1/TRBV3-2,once,CASSPRDRGDTEAFF,TGTGCCAGCAGCCCGCGGGACAGGGGTGACACTGAAGCTTTCTTT
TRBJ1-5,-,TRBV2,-,CASSESGGNQPQHF,TGTGCCAGCAGTGAATCGGGGGGCAATCAGCCCCAGCATTTT
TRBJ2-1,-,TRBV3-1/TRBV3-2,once,CASSQAPSPNEQFF,TGTGCCAGCAGCCAAGCTCCTTCTCCGAATGAGCAGTTCTTC
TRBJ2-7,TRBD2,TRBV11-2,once,CASSLSAGTSGVSQYF,TGTGCCAGCAGCTTGTCGGCCGGGACTAGCGGGGTGTCACAGTACTTC
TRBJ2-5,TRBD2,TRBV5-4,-,CASSSRDYSQETQYF,TGTGCCAGCAGTTCGCGGGACTACTCTCAAGAGACCCAGTACTTC
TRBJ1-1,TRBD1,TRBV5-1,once,CASSRGQEDTEAFF,TGCGCCAGCAGCCGGGGACAGGAGGACACTGAAGCTTTCTTT
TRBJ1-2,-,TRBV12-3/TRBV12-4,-,CASSLVQTSGYTF,TGTGCCAGCAGTTTAGTACAGACTTCGGGCTACACCTTC
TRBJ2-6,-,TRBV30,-,CAWSVNLGRRLLGANVLTF,TGTGCCTGGAGTGTAAATCTGGGGAGGCGGCTTCTGGGGGCCAACGTCCTGACTTTC
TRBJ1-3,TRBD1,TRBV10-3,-,CAITQLLGQGDGNTIYF,TGTGCCATCACCCAGCTATTAGGACAGGGGGATGGAAACACCATATATTTT
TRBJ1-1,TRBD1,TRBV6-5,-,CASRGGWTGNTEAFF,TGTGCCAGCAGAGGTGGCTGGACAGGGAACACTGAAGCTTTCTTT
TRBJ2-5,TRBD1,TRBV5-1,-,CASSLSGQGFETQYF,TGCGCCAGCAGCTTGTCGGGACAGGGTTTCGAGACCCAGTACTTC
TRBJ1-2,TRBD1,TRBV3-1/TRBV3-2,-,CASSHLSGQVYGYTF,TGTGCCAGCAGCCATCTGTCGGGACAGGTTTATGGCTACACCTTC
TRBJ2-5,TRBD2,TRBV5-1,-,CASSLEGTSGETQYF,TGCGCCAGCAGCTTGGAAGGGACTAGCGGGGAGACCCAGTACTTC
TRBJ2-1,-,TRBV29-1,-,CSVVPARLPYNEQFF,TGCAGCGTTGTCCCCGCCCGCTTACCCTACAATGAGCAGTTCTTC
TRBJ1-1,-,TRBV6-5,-,CASSYSAQNTEAFF,TGTGCCAGCAGTTACTCTGCCCAGAACACTGAAGCTTTCTTT
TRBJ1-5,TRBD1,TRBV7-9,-,CASSLGSVGQGGNQPQHF,TGTGCCAGCAGCCTAGGTAGCGTTGGACAGGGGGGCAATCAGCCCCAGCATTTT
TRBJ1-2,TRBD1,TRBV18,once,CASSSGDRGGYTF,TGTGCCAGCTCATCTGGGGACAGGGGCGGCTACACCTTC
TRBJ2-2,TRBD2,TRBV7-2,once,CASSLEGVAGLNTGELFF,TGTGCCAGCAGCTTAGAGGGGGTAGCGGGACTGAACACCGGGGAGCTGTTTTTT
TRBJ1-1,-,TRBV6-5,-,CASSPPSWNTEAFF,TGTGCCAGCAGCCCCCCGAGTTGGAACACTGAAGCTTTCTTT
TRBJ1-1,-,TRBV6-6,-,CASTLVAGETEAFF,TGTGCCAGTACCCTTGTTGCGGGAGAGACTGAAGCTTTCTTT
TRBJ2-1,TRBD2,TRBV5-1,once,CASTYALRREVGNEQFF,TGCGCCAGCACTTACGCCTTACGGCGGGAGGTAGGGAATGAGCAGTTCTTC
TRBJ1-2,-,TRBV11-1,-,CASSLDSSRGYTF,TGTGCCAGCAGCTTGGACTCTTCTAGAGGCTACACCTTC
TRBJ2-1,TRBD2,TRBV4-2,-,CASSPRGLANVEQFF,TGTGCCAGCAGCCCTCGGGGACTAGCGAATGTGGAGCAGTTCTTC
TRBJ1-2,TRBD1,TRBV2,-,CASSPGTGANGYTF,TGTGCCAGCAGTCCTGGGACAGGGGCGAATGGCTACACCTTC
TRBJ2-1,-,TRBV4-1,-,CASSQDLVSSYNEQFF,TGCGCCAGCAGCCAAGATCTGGTATCCTCCTACAATGAGCAGTTCTTC